The clone carrying this TCR beta chain was seen repeatedly, ten times or more. The target antigen is unknown. This specimen belongs to a study of T cells in Graves' hyperthyroidism and ophthalmopathy. Points from the study as a whole: By a 13 V-J model, ophthalmopathy was set apart from stable hyperthyroidism.

The source material, RNA transcripts, was used to amplify TCR beta CDR3 regions. The HTBI primer set was used in a first-round RT-PCR of the TCR CDR3. A single record per CDR3 protein comes from TCRdb applying MiXCR to the multiplex PCR reads. Counted here are 700,000 to 850,000 distinct CDR3 sequences, roughly 32% occurring once; the ten biggest clones make up about a third. Participants, patients aged 18 to 65, had newly diagnosed hyperthyroidism with a duration under 2 months. Germline values: CDR1 ENHRY, CDR2 SYGVKD. CDR3 length: 13 amino acids. V gave up 4 bases and J gave up 6 bases, with 12 bases separating them.

This clonotype was sampled from a woman in her thirties or forties with Graves' hyperthyroidism. Sequenced input: blood. The chain is built from TRBV10-3 and TRBJ1-2; D is uncertain. The CDR3 is CAISVETINGYTF. For the CDR3, the DNA is TGTGCCATCAGTGTTGAGACGATTAATGGCTACACCTTC.